The text below deals with one TCR beta chain. The target antigen is unknown. These data belong to a study of cytomegalovirus exposure and HLA in healthy donors. PCR was performed using 60 Vbeta and 13 Jbeta primers. The data were produced by immunoSEQ multiplex PCR, yet TCRdb's version contains in-frame clones alone and is incomplete. The top ten clones hold 5% to 7.5% of a sample with about 150,000 clones, roughly 80% of them seen once. Per germline, CDR1 SGHTA and CDR2 FQGTGA. The CDR3 has 16 residues. With 3 bases clipped from V and 5 bases from J, the junction kept 7 bases outside the gene matches. Study results and caveats: The study recorded 160 or so TCR beta chains that were cytomegalovirus-associated.

This receptor was taken from a woman aged 45-65 years in good health and CMV-seropositive. The chain couples TRBV7-3 to TRBJ2-3; 11 nucleotides agree with TRBD2. Sequenced material: PBMCs. The CDR3 DNA sequence: TGTGCCAGCAGCTTTATAGCGGGGGGGCCGCAAGATACGCAGTATTTT. It specifies CASSFIAGGPQDTQYF.